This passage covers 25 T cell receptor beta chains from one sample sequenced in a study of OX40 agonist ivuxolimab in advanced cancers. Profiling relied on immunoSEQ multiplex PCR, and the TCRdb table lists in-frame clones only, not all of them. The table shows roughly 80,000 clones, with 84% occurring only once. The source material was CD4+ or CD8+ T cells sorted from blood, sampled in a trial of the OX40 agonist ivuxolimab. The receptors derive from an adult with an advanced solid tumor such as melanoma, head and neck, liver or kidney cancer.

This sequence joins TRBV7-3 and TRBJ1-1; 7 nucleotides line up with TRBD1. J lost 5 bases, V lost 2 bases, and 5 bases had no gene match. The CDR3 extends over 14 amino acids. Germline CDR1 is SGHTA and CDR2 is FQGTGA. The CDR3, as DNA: TGTGCCAGCAGCTTATACTCAGGGGGGACTGAAGCTTTCTTT. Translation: CASSLYSGGTEAFF.

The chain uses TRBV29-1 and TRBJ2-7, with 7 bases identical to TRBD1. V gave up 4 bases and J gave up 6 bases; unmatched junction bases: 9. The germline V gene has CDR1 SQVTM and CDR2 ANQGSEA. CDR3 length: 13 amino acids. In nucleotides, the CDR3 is TGCAGCGTTGTAGGGCAGGGGGTCGGCGAGCAGTACTTC. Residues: CSVVGQGVGEQYF.

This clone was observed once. In DNA, the CDR3 is TGTGCCAGCAGCTCAGGGCGACAGGGCGTCTTGGGTTCACCCCTCCACTTT. It specifies CASSSGRQGVLGSPLHF. The chain employs TRBV7-2 and TRBJ1-6; 7 nucleotides align to TRBD1. This CDR3 spans 17 amino acids. CDR1 and CDR2 (germline): SGHTA, FQGNSA. V trimming: 4 bases; J trimming: 9 bases; junction bases outside the gene matches: 15.

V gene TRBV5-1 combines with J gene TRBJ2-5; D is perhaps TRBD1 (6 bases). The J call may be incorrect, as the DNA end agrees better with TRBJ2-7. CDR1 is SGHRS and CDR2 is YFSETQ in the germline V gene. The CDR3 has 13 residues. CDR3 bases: TGCGCCAGCAGCTGGGGCCGACAGGCCGAGCAGTACTTC. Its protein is CASSWGRQAEQYF.

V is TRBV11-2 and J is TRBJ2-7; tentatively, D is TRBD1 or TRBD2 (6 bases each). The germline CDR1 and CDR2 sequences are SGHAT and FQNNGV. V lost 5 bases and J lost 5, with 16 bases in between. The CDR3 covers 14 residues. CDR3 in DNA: TGTGCCAGCAGCCGCTCGGGGGCGCGAGACGAGCAGTACTTC. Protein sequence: CASSRSGARDEQYF.

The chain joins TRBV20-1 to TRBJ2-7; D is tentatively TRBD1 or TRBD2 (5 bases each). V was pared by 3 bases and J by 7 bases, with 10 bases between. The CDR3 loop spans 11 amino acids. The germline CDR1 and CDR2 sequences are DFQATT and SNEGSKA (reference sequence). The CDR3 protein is CSARRGEEQYF. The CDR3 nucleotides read TGCAGTGCTAGGAGAGGGGAAGAGCAGTACTTC.

CDR3 loop: CASSLGDREDQPQHF. CDR3 in DNA: TGTGCCAGCAGTTTGGGCGACAGGGAAGATCAGCCCCAGCATTTT. The rearrangement links TRBV28 to TRBJ1-5, with 7 bases matching TRBD1. Losses at the gene ends were 3 bases for V and 5 bases for J; bases not matched to a gene: 7. The CDR3 spans 15 residues. Germline V gene data show CDR1 as MDHEN and CDR2 as SYDVKM. Variable domain in full (rest from reference TRBV28 and TRBJ1-5): DVKVTQSSRYLVKRTGEKVFLECVQDMDHENMFWYRQDPGLGLRLIYFSYDVKMKEKGDIPEGYSVSREKKERFSLILESASTNQTSMYLCASSLGDREDQPQHFGDGTRLSIL.

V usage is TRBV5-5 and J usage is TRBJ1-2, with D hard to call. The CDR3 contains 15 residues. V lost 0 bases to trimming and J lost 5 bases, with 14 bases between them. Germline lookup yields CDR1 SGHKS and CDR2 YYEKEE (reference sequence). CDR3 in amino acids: CASSLVAGLEYGYTF. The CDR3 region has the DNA TGTGCCAGCAGCTTGGTGGCTGGGTTAGAGTATGGCTACACCTTC.

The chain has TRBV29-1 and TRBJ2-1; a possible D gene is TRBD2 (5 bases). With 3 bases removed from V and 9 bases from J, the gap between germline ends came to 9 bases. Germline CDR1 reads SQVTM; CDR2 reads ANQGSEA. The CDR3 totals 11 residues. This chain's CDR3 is CSVDSGIEQFF. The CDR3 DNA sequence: TGCAGCGTTGATTCGGGGATTGAGCAGTTCTTC.

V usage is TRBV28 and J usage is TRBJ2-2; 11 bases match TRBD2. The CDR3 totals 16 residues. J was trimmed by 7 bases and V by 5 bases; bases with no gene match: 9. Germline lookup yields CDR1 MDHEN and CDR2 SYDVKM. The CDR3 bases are TGTGCCAGCAGTCCCCTGCTAGCGGGGGGCATCGGGGAGCTGTTTTTT. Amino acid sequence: CASSPLLAGGIGELFF.

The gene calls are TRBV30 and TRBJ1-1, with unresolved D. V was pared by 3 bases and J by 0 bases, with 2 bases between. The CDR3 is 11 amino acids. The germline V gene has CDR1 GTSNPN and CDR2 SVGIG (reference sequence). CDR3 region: CAWRMNTEAFF. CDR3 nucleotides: TGTGCCTGGAGAATGAACACTGAAGCTTTCTTT. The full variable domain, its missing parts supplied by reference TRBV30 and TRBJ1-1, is SQTIHQWPATLVQPVGSPLSLECTVEGTSNPNLYWYRQAAGRGLQLLFYSVGIGQISSEVPQNLSASRPQDRQFILSSKKLLLSDSGFYLCAWRMNTEAFFGQGTRLTVV.

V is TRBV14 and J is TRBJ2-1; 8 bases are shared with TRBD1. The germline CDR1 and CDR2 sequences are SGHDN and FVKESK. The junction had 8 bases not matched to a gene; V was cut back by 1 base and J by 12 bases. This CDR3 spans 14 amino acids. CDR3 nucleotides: TGTGCCAGCAGCCAAGGACAGGGGCTCGTGCGGCAGTTCTTC. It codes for CASSQGQGLVRQFF.

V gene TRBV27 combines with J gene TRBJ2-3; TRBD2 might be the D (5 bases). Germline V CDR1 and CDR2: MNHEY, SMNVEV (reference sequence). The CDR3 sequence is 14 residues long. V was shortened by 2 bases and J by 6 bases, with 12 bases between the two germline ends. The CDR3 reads CASSLDRTRDTQYF. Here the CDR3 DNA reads TGTGCCAGCAGTTTAGACCGGACTCGGGATACGCAGTATTTT.

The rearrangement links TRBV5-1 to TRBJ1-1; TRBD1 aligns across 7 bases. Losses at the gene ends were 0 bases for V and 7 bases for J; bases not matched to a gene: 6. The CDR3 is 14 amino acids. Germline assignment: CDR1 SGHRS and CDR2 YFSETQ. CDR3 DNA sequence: TGCGCCAGCAGCTTGGACAGGGGCCGGGGTGAAGCTTTCTTT. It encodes CASSLDRGRGEAFF.

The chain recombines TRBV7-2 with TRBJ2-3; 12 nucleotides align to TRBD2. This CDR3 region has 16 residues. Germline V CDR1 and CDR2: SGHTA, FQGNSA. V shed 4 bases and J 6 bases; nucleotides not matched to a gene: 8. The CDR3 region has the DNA TGTGCCAGCAGCTCAGGACTAGCGGGGTCGGCGGATACGCAGTATTTT. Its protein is CASSSGLAGSADTQYF.

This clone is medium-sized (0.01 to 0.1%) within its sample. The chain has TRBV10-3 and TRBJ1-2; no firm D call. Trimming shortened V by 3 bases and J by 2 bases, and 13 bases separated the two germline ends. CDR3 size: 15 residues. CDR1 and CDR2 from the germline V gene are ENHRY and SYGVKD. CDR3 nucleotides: TGTGCCATCAGTGAATTAGACGGACGGAACTATGGCTACACCTTC. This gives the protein CAISELDGRNYGYTF.

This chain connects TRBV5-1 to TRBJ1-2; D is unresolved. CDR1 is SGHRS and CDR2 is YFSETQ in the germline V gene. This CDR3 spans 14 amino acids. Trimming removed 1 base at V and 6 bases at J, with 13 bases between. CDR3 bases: TGCGCCAGCAGCTTGTTTACAGAGAGTGATGGCTACACCTTC. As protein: CASSLFTESDGYTF.

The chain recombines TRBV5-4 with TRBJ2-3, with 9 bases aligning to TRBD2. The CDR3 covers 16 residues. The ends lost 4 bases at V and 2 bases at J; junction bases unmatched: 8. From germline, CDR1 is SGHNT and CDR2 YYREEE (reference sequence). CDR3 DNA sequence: TGTGCCAGCAGCACCCCTAGCGGGGAGTTCACAGATACGCAGTATTTT. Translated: CASSTPSGEFTDTQYF.

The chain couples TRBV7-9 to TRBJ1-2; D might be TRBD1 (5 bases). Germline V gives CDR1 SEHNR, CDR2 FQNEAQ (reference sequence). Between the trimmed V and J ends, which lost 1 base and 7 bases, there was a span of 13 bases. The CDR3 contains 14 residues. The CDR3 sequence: CASSLEGGAAGYTF. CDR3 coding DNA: TGTGCCAGCAGCTTAGAGGGCGGGGCCGCTGGCTACACCTTC.

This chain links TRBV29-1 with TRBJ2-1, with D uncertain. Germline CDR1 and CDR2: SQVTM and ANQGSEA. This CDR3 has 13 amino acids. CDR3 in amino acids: CSDVASSYNEQFF. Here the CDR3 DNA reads TGCAGTGATGTGGCTAGTTCCTACAATGAGCAGTTCTTC.

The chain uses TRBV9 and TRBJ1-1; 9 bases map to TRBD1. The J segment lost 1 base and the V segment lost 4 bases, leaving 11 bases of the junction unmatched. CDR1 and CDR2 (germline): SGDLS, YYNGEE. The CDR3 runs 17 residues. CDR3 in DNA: TGTGCCAGCAGCCTCTTCCCCGGACAGGGGACGAACACTGAAGCTTTCTTT. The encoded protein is CASSLFPGQGTNTEAFF.

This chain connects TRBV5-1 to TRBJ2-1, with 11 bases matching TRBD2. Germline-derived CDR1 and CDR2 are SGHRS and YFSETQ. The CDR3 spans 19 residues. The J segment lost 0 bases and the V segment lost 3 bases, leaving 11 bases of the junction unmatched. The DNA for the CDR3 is TGCGCCAGCAGCTATAATAGCGGGAGGGCCTATAGCTCCTACAATGAGCAGTTCTTC. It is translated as CASSYNSGRAYSSYNEQFF.

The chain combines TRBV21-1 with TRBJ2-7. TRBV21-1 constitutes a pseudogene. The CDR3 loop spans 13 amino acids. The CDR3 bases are TGTGCCAGCAGCAAAGGACCAGAGAACGAGCAGTACTTC. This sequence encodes CASSKGPENEQYF.

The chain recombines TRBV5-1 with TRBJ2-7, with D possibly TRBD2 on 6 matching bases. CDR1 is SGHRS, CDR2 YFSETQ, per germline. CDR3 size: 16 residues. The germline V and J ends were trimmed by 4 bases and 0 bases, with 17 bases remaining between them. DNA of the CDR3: TGCGCCAGCAGCCGGGACTCCGGATACTCCTCCTACGAGCAGTACTTC. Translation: CASSRDSGYSSYEQYF.

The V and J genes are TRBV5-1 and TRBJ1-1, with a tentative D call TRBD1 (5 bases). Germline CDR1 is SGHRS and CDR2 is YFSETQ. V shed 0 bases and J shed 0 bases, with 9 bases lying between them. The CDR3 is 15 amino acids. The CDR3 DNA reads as TGCGCCAGCAGCTTGGTCCAGGGCGTGAACACTGAAGCTTTCTTT. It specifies CASSLVQGVNTEAFF. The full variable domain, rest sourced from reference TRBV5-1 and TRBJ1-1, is KAGVTQTPRYLIKTRGQQVTLSCSPISGHRSVSWYQQTPGQGLQFLFEYFSETQRNKGNFPGRFSGRQFSNSRSEMNVSTLELGDSALYLCASSLVQGVNTEAFFGQGTRLTVV.